A selection of T cell receptor beta chains follows, all from one sample in a study of CD4 and CD8 cells across lung adenocarcinoma regions. Each CDR3 protein gets one entry after TCRdb re-called the PCR reads with MiXCR. The sample shows some 20,000 distinct CDR3 sequences, less than 70% of them seen only once. Sequencing was carried out using CD8+ T cells from the center of a lung tumor. The receptors originated from a female donor with lung adenocarcinoma. The CD4 and CD8 labels of this study may be unreliable. The CDR3 runs from the conserved cysteine through the conserved F or W. The order of the fields is J gene, V gene, CDR3 protein.

>TRBJ2-5|TRBV6-1
CASIGCRGPETQYF
>TRBJ2-7|TRBV27
CGGGSGGRGENIQYF
>TRBJ2-1|TRBV10-2
CASSPGRAGTGEQFF
>TRBJ2-3|TRBV6-5
CASSWLAGSTDTQYF
>TRBJ2-5|TRBV7-3
CASSFVATETQYF
>TRBJ2-5|TRBV27
CASSLNRLETQYF
>TRBJ2-2|TRBV6-1
CASSTGTVNTGELFF
>TRBJ2-1|TRBV6-1
CASSTRTSGLYNEQFF
>TRBJ2-6|TRBV12-3/TRBV12-4
CASSRSGANVLTF
>TRBJ1-1|TRBV6-1
CASSPGQRTRGAFF
>.|TRBV12-3/TRBV12-4
CASSSGTGGYEQYF
>TRBJ1-2|TRBV11-1
CASSFGQDKTYGYTF
>TRBJ2-5|TRBV10-3
CAISDPGLAGRETQYF
>TRBJ2-1|TRBV6-5
CASSYSSGTGGNEQFF
>TRBJ2-4|TRBV5-1
CGSSSGPGAKDTQYF
>TRBJ2-3|TRBV12-3/TRBV12-4
CASSFTGLGAKNTQYF
>TRBJ1-6|TRBV6-1
CASSQPNTVVHF
>TRBJ2-1|TRBV6-5
CASSLKNSSDEQFF
>.|TRBV27
CASTPPSSETQYF
>TRBJ2-3|TRBV6-1
CASRRQGVSTGTQYF
>TRBJ2-5|TRBV6-5
CASSSGLAGGRTQYF
>TRBJ2-4|TRBV25-1
CASSGGGRKNIQYF
>TRBJ2-2|TRBV6-1
CASSPKGGWAGELFF
>.|TRBV27
CASGGRFQETQYF
>TRBJ2-6|TRBV6-5
CASSYSGDSGANVLTF
>TRBJ2-3|TRBV7-9
CASSPRRQGADTQYF
>TRBJ2-4|TRBV27
CASSRAGPWAKNTQYF
>TRBJ2-3|TRBV10-1
CASSAGGGGLAKDTQYF
>TRBJ1-5|TRBV7-2
CASSLGFETGLSNQPQHF
>.|TRBV6-1
CASRAGTSSLEQYF
>TRBJ2-3|TRBV10-3
CAISVADTTDTQYF
>TRBJ2-5|TRBV27
CAGGRGQGTDTQYF
>.|TRBV6-1
CAGLGGREEETQYF
>TRBJ2-1|TRBV27
CASSLLDEQFF
>TRBJ2-1|TRBV7-2
CASSSAGTSGSGEQFF